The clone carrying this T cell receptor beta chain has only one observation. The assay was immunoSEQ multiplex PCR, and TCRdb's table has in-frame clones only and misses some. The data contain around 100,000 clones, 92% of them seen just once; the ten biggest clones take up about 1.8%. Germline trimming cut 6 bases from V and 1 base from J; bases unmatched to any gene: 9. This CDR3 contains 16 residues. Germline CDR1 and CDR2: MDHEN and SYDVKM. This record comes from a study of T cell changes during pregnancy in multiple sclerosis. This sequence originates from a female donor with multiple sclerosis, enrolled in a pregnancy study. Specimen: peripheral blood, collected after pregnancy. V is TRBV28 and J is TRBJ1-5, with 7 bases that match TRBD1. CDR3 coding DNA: TGTGCCAGCAGCGCAGACAGGGTGCAGAGCAATCAGCCCCAGCATTTT. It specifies CASSADRVQSNQPQHF.